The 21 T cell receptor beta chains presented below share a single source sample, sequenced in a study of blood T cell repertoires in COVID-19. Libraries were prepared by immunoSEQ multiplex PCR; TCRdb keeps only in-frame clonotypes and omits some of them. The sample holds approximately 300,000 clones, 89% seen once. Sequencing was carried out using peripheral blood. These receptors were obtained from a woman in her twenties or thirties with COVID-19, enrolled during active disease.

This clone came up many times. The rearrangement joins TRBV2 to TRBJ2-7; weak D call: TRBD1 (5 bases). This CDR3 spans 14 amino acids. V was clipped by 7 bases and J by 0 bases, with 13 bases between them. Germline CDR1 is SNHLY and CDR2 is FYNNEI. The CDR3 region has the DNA TGTGCCAGCACCCAGGGATCCCTCTCCTACGAGCAGTACTTC. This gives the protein CASTQGSLSYEQYF.

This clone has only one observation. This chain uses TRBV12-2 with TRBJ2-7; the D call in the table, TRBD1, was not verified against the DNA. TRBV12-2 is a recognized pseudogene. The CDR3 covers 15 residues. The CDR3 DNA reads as TGTGCAAGTCGCTTGGGTGGGACAGGGTGCTACGAGCAGTACGTC. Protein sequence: CASRLGGTGCYEQYV.

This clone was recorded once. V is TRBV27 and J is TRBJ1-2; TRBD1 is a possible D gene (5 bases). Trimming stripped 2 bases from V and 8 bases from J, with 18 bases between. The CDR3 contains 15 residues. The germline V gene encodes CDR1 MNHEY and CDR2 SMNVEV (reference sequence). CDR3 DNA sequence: TGTGCCAGCAGTTTAGGGGGGAGGCCGATTCTCGGCTACACCTTC. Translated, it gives CASSLGGRPILGYTF.

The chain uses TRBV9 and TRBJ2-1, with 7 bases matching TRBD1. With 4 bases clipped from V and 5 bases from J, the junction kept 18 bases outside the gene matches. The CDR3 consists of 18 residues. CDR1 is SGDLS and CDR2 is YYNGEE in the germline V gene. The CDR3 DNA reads TGTGCCAGCAGCTTAACTACAGGGGTGGGATTTATAAACAATGAGCAGTTCTTC. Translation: CASSLTTGVGFINNEQFF.

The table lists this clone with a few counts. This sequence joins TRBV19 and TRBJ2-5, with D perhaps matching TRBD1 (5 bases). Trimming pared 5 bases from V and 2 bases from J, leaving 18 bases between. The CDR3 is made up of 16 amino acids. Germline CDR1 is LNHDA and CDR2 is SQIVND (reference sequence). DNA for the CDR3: TGTGCCAGTAGTGTGCGCAGTGGGGCGGTACAAGAGACCCAGTACTTC. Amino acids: CASSVRSGAVQETQYF.

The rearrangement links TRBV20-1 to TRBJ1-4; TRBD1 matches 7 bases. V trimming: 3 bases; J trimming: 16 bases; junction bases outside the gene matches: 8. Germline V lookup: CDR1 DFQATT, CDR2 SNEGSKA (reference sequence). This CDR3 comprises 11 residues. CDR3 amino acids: CSARGWGTEFF. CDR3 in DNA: TGCAGTGCTAGGGGTTGGGGGACAGAGTTTTTT.

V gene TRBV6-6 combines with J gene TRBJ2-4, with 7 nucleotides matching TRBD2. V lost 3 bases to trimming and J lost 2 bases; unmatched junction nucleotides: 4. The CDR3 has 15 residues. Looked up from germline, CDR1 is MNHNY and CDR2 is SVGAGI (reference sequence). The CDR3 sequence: CASSYGGGTKNIQYF. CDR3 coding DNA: TGTGCCAGCAGTTATGGGGGGGGTACCAAAAACATTCAGTACTTC.

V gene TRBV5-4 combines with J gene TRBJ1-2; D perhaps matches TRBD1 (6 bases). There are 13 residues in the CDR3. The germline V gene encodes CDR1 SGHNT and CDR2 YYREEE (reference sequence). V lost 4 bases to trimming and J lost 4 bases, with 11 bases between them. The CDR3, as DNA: TGTGCCAGCAGCCACAGGGATGTCTATGGCTACACCTTC. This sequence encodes CASSHRDVYGYTF.

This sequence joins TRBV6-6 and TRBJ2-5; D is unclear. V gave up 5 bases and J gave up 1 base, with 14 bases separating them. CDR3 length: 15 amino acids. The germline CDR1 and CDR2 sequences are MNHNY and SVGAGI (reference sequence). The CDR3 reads CASSPRSSAQETQYF. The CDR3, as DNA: TGTGCCAGCAGTCCCCGGAGCAGCGCCCAAGAGACCCAGTACTTC.

The chain's CDR3 is CASSLDRGRMNTEAFF. For the CDR3, the DNA is TGCGCCAGCAGCCTAGACAGGGGACGGATGAACACTGAAGCTTTCTTT. The chain couples TRBV4-3 to TRBJ1-1; 8 bases match TRBD1. There are 16 residues in the CDR3. Trimming took 4 bases from V and 0 from J; bases not matched to a gene: 7. Germline V gene data show CDR1 as LGHNA and CDR2 as YSLEER.

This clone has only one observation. CDR3 in DNA: TGTGCCAGCTCATCCCCACCCTCCGGGACACCGAGGTTTCGAGAGACCCAGTACTTC. Translating it yields CASSSPPSGTPRFRETQYF. J is TRBJ2-5 and V is TRBV18; TRBD1 is a possible D gene (6 bases). Trimming removed 5 bases from V and 4 bases from J, with 29 bases in between. The germline CDR1 and CDR2 sequences are KGHSH and LQKENI. This CDR3 spans 19 amino acids.

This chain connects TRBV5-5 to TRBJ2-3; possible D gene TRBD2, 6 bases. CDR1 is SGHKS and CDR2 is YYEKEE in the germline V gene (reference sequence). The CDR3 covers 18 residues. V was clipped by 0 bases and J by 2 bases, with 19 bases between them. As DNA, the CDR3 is TGTGCCAGCAGCTTGGTGCGGGGCCAGGGTAGTATCACAGATACGCAGTATTTT. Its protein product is CASSLVRGQGSITDTQYF.

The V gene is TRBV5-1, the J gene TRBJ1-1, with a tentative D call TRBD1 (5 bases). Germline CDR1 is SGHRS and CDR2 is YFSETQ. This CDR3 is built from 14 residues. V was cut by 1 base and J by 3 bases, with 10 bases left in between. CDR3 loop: CASSLTGRYTEAFF. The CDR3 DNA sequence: TGCGCCAGCAGCTTGACAGGTCGATACACTGAAGCTTTCTTT.

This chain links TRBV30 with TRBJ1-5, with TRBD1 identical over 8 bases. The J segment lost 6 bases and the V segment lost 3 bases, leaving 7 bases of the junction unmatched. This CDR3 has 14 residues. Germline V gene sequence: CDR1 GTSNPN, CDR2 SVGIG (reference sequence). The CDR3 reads CAWSHGQGTQPQHF. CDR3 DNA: TGTGCCTGGAGCCATGGACAGGGTACTCAGCCCCAGCATTTT.

This CDR3 reads CASSLRDRQRDTQYF. Here the CDR3 DNA reads TGCGCCAGCAGCCTCCGGGACAGGCAGAGGGATACGCAGTATTTT. The chain uses TRBV4-1 and TRBJ2-3, with 8 bases lining up with TRBD1. The CDR3 is 15 residues long. CDR1 is MGHRA and CDR2 is YSYEKL in the germline V gene. Losses at the gene ends were 4 bases for V and 6 bases for J; bases not matched to a gene: 9.

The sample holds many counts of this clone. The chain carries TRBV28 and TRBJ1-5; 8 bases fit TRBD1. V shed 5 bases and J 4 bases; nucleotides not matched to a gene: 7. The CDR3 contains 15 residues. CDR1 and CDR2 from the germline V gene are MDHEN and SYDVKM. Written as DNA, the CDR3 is TGTGCCAGCAGTGCGTACGGACAGGGTAATCAGCCCCAGCATTTT. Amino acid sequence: CASSAYGQGNQPQHF. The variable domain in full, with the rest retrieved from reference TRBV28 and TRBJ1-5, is DVKVTQSSRYLVKRTGEKVFLECVQDMDHENMFWYRQDPGLGLRLIYFSYDVKMKEKGDIPEGYSVSREKKERFSLILESASTNQTSMYLCASSAYGQGNQPQHFGDGTRLSIL.

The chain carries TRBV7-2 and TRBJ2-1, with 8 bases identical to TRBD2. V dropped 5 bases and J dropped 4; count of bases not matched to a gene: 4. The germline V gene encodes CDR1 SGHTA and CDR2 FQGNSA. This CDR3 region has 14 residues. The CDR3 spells CASSEGLGYNEQFF. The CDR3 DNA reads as TGTGCCAGCAGCGAGGGACTAGGGTACAATGAGCAGTTCTTC.

CDR3 region: CASSPVQGADGYTF. The CDR3 DNA follows: TGTGCCAGCTCACCGGTACAGGGGGCGGATGGCTACACCTTC. The chain couples TRBV18 to TRBJ1-2, with 9 bases aligning to TRBD1. The V segment lost 3 bases and the J segment 6 bases; nucleotides outside the gene matches: 5. The CDR3 spans 14 residues. Looked up from germline, CDR1 is KGHSH and CDR2 is LQKENI. Full variable domain (rest looked up from reference TRBV18 and TRBJ1-2): NAGVMQNPRHLVRRRGQEARLRCSPMKGHSHVYWYRQLPEEGLKFMVYLQKENIIDESGMPKERFSAEFPKEGPSILRIQQVVRGDSAAYFCASSPVQGADGYTFGSGTRLTVV.

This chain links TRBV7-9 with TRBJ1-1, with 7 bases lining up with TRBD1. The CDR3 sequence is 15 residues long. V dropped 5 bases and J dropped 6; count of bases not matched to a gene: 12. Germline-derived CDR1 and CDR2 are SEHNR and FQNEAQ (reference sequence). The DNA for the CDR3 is TGTGCCAGCAGCCCTCCGGCAGGCCAGGGGGCTGAAGCTTTCTTT. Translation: CASSPPAGQGAEAFF.

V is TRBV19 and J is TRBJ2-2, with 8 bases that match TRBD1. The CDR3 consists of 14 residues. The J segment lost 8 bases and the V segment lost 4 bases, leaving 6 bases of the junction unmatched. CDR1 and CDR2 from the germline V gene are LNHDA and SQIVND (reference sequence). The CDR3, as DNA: TGTGCCAGTAGTACGGACAGGGTCGGGGGGGAGCTGTTTTTT. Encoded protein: CASSTDRVGGELFF. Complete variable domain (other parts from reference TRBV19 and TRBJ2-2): DGGITQSPKYLFRKEGQNVTLSCEQNLNHDAMYWYRQDPGQGLRLIYYSQIVNDFQKGDIAEGYSVSREKKESFPLTVTSAQKNPTAFYLCASSTDRVGGELFFGEGSRLTVL.

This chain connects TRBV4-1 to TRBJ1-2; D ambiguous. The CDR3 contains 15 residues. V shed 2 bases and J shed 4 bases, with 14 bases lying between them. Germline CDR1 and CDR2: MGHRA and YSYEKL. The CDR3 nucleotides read TGCGCCAGCAGCCAACTACCCGACGGGATCTATGGCTACACCTTC. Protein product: CASSQLPDGIYGYTF.